A selection of T cell receptor beta chains follows, all from one sample in a study of blood T cells in healthy people across ages. TCRdb used MiXCR to reprocess the 5' RACE reads, holding one entry per CDR3 protein. The sample has 580,000 or so distinct CDR3 sequences, more than 45% seen once; the top ten hold 20% to 25%. Source material: blood. Receptor source: a man older than 75 in good health. CDR3s include the opening cysteine and the closing phenylalanine or tryptophan. D genes are given only for firm matches. Clone sizes are given selectively: once, few, many, or a class where the clone is expanded.

TRBV29-1	NA	TRBD1	TRBJ2-7	TGCAGCGTTGGCAGACAGGGGGCTTACGAGCAGTACTTC	CSVGRQGAYEQYF
TRBV7-9	NA	TRBD1	TRBJ1-6	TGTGCCAGCAGCTGGGACAGGGGAAGGTCACCCCTCCACTTT	CASSWDRGRSPLHF
TRBV7-9	NA	NA	TRBJ2-7	TGTGCCAGCAGCTGGCAGCGGACCTACGAGCAGTACTTC	CASSWQRTYEQYF
TRBV6-6	many	NA	TRBJ2-6	TGTGCCAGCAGTTACTCCCAGGGAGGGGCCAACGTCCTGACTTTC	CASSYSQGGANVLTF
TRBV7-2	NA	NA	TRBJ2-7	TGTGCCAGCAGTACAAAGTACGAGCAGTACTTC	CASSTKYEQYF
TRBV7-2	NA	NA	TRBJ2-7	TGTGCCAGCAGCTTAGGCCTCGGAACAGGGTCCTACGAGCAGTACTTC	CASSLGLGTGSYEQYF
TRBV5-8	NA	TRBD1	TRBJ1-2	TGTGCCAGCAGCCCCAGGGGGCTAACCTACACCTTC	CASSPRGLTYTF
TRBV7-9	many	TRBD1	TRBJ1-4	TGTGCCAGCAGCTTGCAGGGGGGTGATGAAAAACTGTTTTTT	CASSLQGGDEKLFF
TRBV28	NA	NA	TRBJ1-2	TGTGCCAGCAGAGTGATGGACTATGGCTACACCTTT	CASRVMDYGYTF
TRBV20-1	NA	NA	TRBJ1-1	TGCAGTGCTAGAGACGGGGGGAGGAACACTGAAGCTTTCTTT	CSARDGGRNTEAFF
TRBV20-1	NA	NA	TRBJ2-1	TGCAGTGCTGGCCTTTCGGTACTAGCCACGTACCAAGAGACCCAGTTCTTC	CSAGLSVLATYQETQFF
TRBV20-1	NA	NA	TRBJ1-2	TGCAGTGCTAGAGAAATGGGGGACTATGGCTACACCTTC	CSAREMGDYGYTF
TRBV28	few	TRBD2	TRBJ2-1	TGTGCCAGCAGTCCAATCATCACTAGCGGGAGGGGGAATGAGCAGTTCTTC	CASSPIITSGRGNEQFF
TRBV5-5	NA	NA	TRBJ2-1	TGTGCCAGCAGACCAGAATGGGCGGCCGATGAGCAGTTCTTC	CASRPEWAADEQFF
TRBV6-6	many	TRBD1	TRBJ1-1	TGTGCCAGCAGTTCGACAGGGTGTTTAGCTTTCTTT	CASSSTGCLAFF
TRBV7-3	NA	NA	TRBJ1-6	TGTGCCAGCAGCTTAATGGGTGGTCTAGCGGGGACCCTGAATTCACCCCTCCACTTT	CASSLMGGLAGTLNSPLHF
TRBV11-2	NA	TRBD2	TRBJ2-7	TGTGCCAGCAGCTCGGGGACTAGCGGGGGGACAGGTTACGAGCAGTACTTC	CASSSGTSGGTGYEQYF
TRBV6-5	NA	NA	TRBJ1-2	TGTGCCAGCAGTTACTCCGGGCGCAACAGCTATGGCTACACCTTC	CASSYSGRNSYGYTF
TRBV25-1	NA	NA	TRBJ2-3	TGTGCCAGCAGTGAATATAGGACGGGACTGAGCACAGATACGCAGTATTTT	CASSEYRTGLSTDTQYF
TRBV29-1	NA	NA	TRBJ2-6	TGCAGCGTCACAGAGTCTGGGACCAACGTCCTGACTTTC	CSVTESGTNVLTF
TRBV20-1	once	TRBD2	TRBJ2-3	TGCAGTGCTAGATTGACTAGCGGGAGCACAGATACGCAGTATTTT	CSARLTSGSTDTQYF
TRBV29-1	NA	NA	TRBJ2-5	TGCAGCGTTGTAGCGGACGAGGGAAGGGGCCAGTACTTC	CSVVADEGRGQYF
TRBV6-2/TRBV6-3	few	NA	TRBJ2-7	TGTGCTAGTAGTAAGGGAAACTACGAGCAGTACTTC	CASSKGNYEQYF
TRBV29-1	NA	TRBD2	TRBJ2-1	TGCAGCGTCCCGACTAGCGGGGGGTTCAATGAGCAGTTCTTC	CSVPTSGGFNEQFF
TRBV28	NA	TRBD2	TRBJ2-7	TGTGCCAGCATTTCCCGGGGGGGCTTCTACGAGCAGTACTTC	CASISRGGFYEQYF
TRBV20-1	few	NA	TRBJ2-7	TGCAGTGCTCAACGGGGAGGGGGCAGGTCCTACGAGCAGTACTTC	CSAQRGGGRSYEQYF
TRBV7-2	NA	NA	TRBJ2-1	TGTGCCACTGCATGTTCGGGGAGCTCCTACAATGAGCAGTTCTTC	CATACSGSSYNEQFF
TRBV7-9	NA	NA	TRBJ2-3	TGTGCCAGCAGCTCCCGGAGGGCTGGCGGGGGCCAGCCTAGCACAGATACGCAGTATTTT	CASSSRRAGGGQPSTDTQYF
TRBV9	NA	NA	TRBJ2-5	TGTGCCAGCAGCCCAACGGCAGCCCAAGAGACCCAGTACTTC	CASSPTAAQETQYF
TRBV20-1	NA	NA	TRBJ2-3	TGCAGTGCTGAACCCGGAGATCACACAGATACGCAGTATTTT	CSAEPGDHTDTQYF
TRBV9	few	TRBD1	TRBJ2-1	TGTGCCAGCAGCGTATTGACAGGGGGCTACAATGAGCAGTTCTTC	CASSVLTGGYNEQFF
TRBV28	few	NA	TRBJ2-1	TGTGCCAGCAGTTTACAGGGATTTGAGCAGTTCTTC	CASSLQGFEQFF
TRBV5-1	NA	TRBD1	TRBJ1-1	TGCGCCAGCAGCTTCGACAGGGAGAGGGACACTGAAGCTTTCTTT	CASSFDRERDTEAFF
TRBV15	NA	NA	TRBJ2-7	TGTGCCACCAGCAGAGATTGGGCCAGAGCGGCCCCCGAGCAGTACTTC	CATSRDWARAAPEQYF
TRBV7-2	few	TRBD2	TRBJ2-1	TGTGCCAGCAGCTTTCCCGGGACTAGCGTGAACAATGAGCAGTTCTTC	CASSFPGTSVNNEQFF
TRBV3-1	NA	NA	TRBJ2-4	TGTGCCAGCAGCCGCGGAAAGGACATTCAGTACTTC	CASSRGKDIQYF
TRBV11-2	NA	NA	TRBJ2-1	TGTGCCAGCAGCGCCACGGGACTCCTCCCTTACAATGAGCAGTTCTTC	CASSATGLLPYNEQFF